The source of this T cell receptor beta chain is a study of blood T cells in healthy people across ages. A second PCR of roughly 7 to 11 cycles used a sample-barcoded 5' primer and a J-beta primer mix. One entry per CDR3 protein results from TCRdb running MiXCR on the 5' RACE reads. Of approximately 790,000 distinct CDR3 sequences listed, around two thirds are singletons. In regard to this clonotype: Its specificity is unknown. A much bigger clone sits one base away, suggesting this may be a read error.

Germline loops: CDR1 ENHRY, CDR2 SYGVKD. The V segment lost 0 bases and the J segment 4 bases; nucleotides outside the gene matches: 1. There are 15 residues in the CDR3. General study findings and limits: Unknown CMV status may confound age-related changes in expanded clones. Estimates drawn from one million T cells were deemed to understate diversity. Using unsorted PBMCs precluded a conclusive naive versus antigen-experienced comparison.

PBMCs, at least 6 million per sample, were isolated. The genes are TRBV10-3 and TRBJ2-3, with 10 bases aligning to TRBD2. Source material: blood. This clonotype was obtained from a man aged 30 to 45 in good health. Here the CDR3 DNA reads TGTGCCATCAGTGAGTCTAGCGGGGGGCCAGATACGCAGTATTTT. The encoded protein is CAISESSGGPDTQYF.